The 18 T cell receptor beta chains below all came from one sample that was sequenced in a study of T cell responses to AZD1222 COVID-19 vaccine. Profiling relied on immunoSEQ multiplex PCR, and the TCRdb table lists in-frame clones only, not all of them. In the table there are about 89,000 clones, around nine tenths of which are singletons. Sequences were derived from peripheral blood, sampled on day 0 of MenACWY control vaccination. The receptors stem from an adult in good health.

The genes are TRBV6-1 and TRBJ1-1; no clear D. CDR3 length equals 15 residues. V was clipped by 3 bases and J by 2 bases, with 13 bases between them. Looked up from germline, CDR1 is MNHNS and CDR2 is SASEGT. The CDR3 bases are TGTGCCAGCAGTGAGAACCTTTGGCTCAACACTGAAGCTTTCTTT. Its translation: CASSENLWLNTEAFF.

The rearrangement joins TRBV6-1 to TRBJ1-5, with TRBD1 identical over 10 bases. Germline values: CDR1 MNHNS, CDR2 SASEGT. J gave up 9 bases and V 3 bases, and 11 bases lay outside the gene matches. CDR3 length: 16 amino acids. The CDR3 sequence: CASSDQTGQGPGPQHF. Here the CDR3 DNA reads TGTGCCAGCAGTGACCAGACGGGACAGGGGCCAGGGCCCCAGCATTTT.

The genes are TRBV6-1 and TRBJ1-5; D unclear. Germline lookup yields CDR1 MNHNS and CDR2 SASEGT. CDR3 length: 19 residues. Trimming stripped 1 base from V and 2 bases from J, with 21 bases between. CDR3 region: CASSEEGKGFVGGNQPQHF. The CDR3 region has the DNA TGTGCCAGCAGTGAAGAGGGTAAGGGCTTCGTGGGTGGCAATCAGCCCCAGCATTTT.

The chain recombines TRBV29-1 with TRBJ1-1; 8 nucleotides line up with TRBD1. The germline V gene has CDR1 SQVTM and CDR2 ANQGSEA. The junction had 6 bases not matched to a gene; V was cut back by 6 bases and J by 0 bases. This CDR3 has 14 amino acids. CDR3 sequence: CSVLTGALNTEAFF. As DNA, the CDR3 is TGCAGCGTCTTGACAGGGGCCTTGAACACTGAAGCTTTCTTT.

The chain employs TRBV28 and TRBJ1-5; D not certain. Trimming cost V 5 bases and J 5 bases, with 10 bases left between them. Germline V lookup: CDR1 MDHEN, CDR2 SYDVKM. This CDR3 has 13 residues. The CDR3 DNA sequence: TGTGCCAGCAGTCGGGGTGTTGATCAGCCCCAGCATTTT. Translated, it gives CASSRGVDQPQHF.

The genes are TRBV2 and TRBJ1-5; 11 nucleotides align to TRBD1. The CDR3 consists of 17 residues. Trimming removed 6 bases from V and 4 bases from J; junction bases left unmatched: 11. The V gene's germline CDR1 is SNHLY and CDR2 FYNNEI. CDR3 coding DNA: TGTGCCAGCAGCCTCAACTCCGGGACAGGGGGAAATCAGCCCCAGCATTTT. This encodes CASSLNSGTGGNQPQHF.

The genes are TRBV15 and TRBJ2-1; either TRBD1 or TRBD2 may fit D (5 bases each). This CDR3 comprises 13 residues. V lost 0 bases, J lost 7 bases, and 7 bases lay in between. CDR1 is LNHNV, CDR2 YYDKDF, per germline (reference sequence). The CDR3 nucleotides are TGTGCCACCAGCAGAGAGGGGGTGAATGAGCAGTTCTTC. Translation: CATSREGVNEQFF.

The chain links TRBV9 to TRBJ1-3; unclear D gene. Trimming removed 3 bases at V and 6 bases at J, with 10 bases between. Looked up from germline, CDR1 is SGDLS and CDR2 is YYNGEE. This CDR3 comprises 13 residues. The CDR3 loop is CASSDGALNTIYF. CDR3 nucleotides: TGTGCCAGCAGCGACGGAGCATTAAACACCATATATTTT.

The chain carries TRBV28 and TRBJ2-5; 8 bases are shared with TRBD2. This CDR3 region has 15 residues. V gave up 6 bases and J gave up 2 bases; unmatched junction bases: 8. Looked up from germline, CDR1 is MDHEN and CDR2 is SYDVKM. CDR3 nucleotides: TGTGCCAGCAGCCCCGGGGGGGGACCGCAAGAGACCCAGTACTTC. It yields the protein CASSPGGGPQETQYF.

The CDR3, as DNA: TGTGCCAGCAGCCGCGGAAACTATGGCTACACCTTC. Protein sequence: CASSRGNYGYTF. The rearrangement uses TRBV5-6 and TRBJ1-2; no clear D gene. The ends were cut back, 4 bases at V and 2 bases at J, with 6 bases in the middle. Germline V gene data show CDR1 as SGHDT and CDR2 as YYEEEE. The CDR3 totals 12 residues.

V and J are TRBV9 and TRBJ2-3, with D unresolved. CDR3 length: 14 residues. The V end was cut by 4 bases, the J end by 4 bases, with 13 bases between. Germline V gene data show CDR1 as SGDLS and CDR2 as YYNGEE. Here the CDR3 reads CASSYTLGADTQYF. The CDR3, as DNA: TGTGCCAGCAGCTACACACTGGGCGCAGATACGCAGTATTTT.

The CDR3 loop reads CASSSQGADYGYTF. In DNA form, the CDR3 reads TGTGCCAGCAGTTCACAGGGGGCTGACTATGGCTACACCTTC. J is TRBJ1-2 and V is TRBV27; 9 bases are shared with TRBD1. CDR3 length: 14 residues. With 4 bases clipped from V and 3 bases from J, the junction kept 3 bases outside the gene matches. Germline assignment: CDR1 MNHEY and CDR2 SMNVEV (reference sequence).

The J gene is TRBJ2-3, the V gene TRBV7-9; TRBD2 matches at 12 bases. With V trimmed by 3 bases and J by 6 bases, 4 bases remained unmatched. The CDR3 totals 15 residues. Germline V gives CDR1 SEHNR, CDR2 FQNEAQ (reference sequence). The CDR3 spells CASSLTGTSGDTQYF. The CDR3 region has the DNA TGTGCCAGCAGCTTGACCGGGACTAGCGGGGATACGCAGTATTTT.

The chain recombines TRBV29-1 with TRBJ1-3; D is ambiguous. This CDR3 has 11 residues. Germline V CDR1 and CDR2: SQVTM, ANQGSEA. Trimming pared 2 bases from V and 6 bases from J, leaving 5 bases between. The CDR3: CSVESINTIYF. CDR3 DNA: TGCAGCGTTGAATCGATAAACACCATATATTTT.

This chain joins TRBV25-1 and TRBJ1-5; no clear D. The CDR3 has 15 amino acids. Trimming left V 1 base short and J 5 bases short, with 12 bases between. Germline assignment: CDR1 MGHDK and CDR2 SYGVNS. CDR3 coding DNA: TGTGCCAGCAGTGAATCCAGGCTTCGGGATCAGCCCCAGCATTTT. Translation: CASSESRLRDQPQHF. Complete variable domain (other parts from reference TRBV25-1 and TRBJ1-5): EADIYQTPRYLVIGTGKKITLECSQTMGHDKMYWYQQDPGMELHLIHYSYGVNSTEKGDLSSESTVSRIRTEHFPLTLESARPSHTSQYLCASSESRLRDQPQHFGDGTRLSIL.

This sequence joins TRBV4-1 and TRBJ1-6, with TRBD1 matching over 9 bases. The V segment lost 0 bases and the J segment 10 bases; nucleotides outside the gene matches: 4. This CDR3 is built from 15 residues. The germline gives CDR1 MGHRA, CDR2 YSYEKL. CDR3 in DNA: TGCGCCAGCAGCCAAGAGGGACAGGGAGGCTCACCCCTCCACTTT. Translation: CASSQEGQGGSPLHF.

The CDR3 region is CASSFSRDRDEKLFF. The CDR3, as DNA: TGTGCCAGCAGCTTTTCCCGGGACAGGGATGAAAAACTGTTTTTT. The V and J genes are TRBV7-9 and TRBJ1-4, with 9 bases fitting TRBD1. V was clipped by 3 bases and J by 6 bases; unmatched bases: 5. The CDR3 is 15 amino acids. CDR1 and CDR2 from the germline V gene are SEHNR and FQNEAQ (reference sequence).

V gene TRBV11-3 combines with J gene TRBJ2-1; D perhaps matches TRBD1 (5 bases). The CDR3 is 15 residues long. Trimming removed 5 bases at V and 7 bases at J, with 18 bases between. From germline, CDR1 is SGHNT and CDR2 YENEEA. The CDR3 spells CASSPGLGALNEQFF. In DNA form, the CDR3 reads TGTGCCAGCAGCCCGGGCCTAGGGGCGTTGAATGAGCAGTTCTTC.